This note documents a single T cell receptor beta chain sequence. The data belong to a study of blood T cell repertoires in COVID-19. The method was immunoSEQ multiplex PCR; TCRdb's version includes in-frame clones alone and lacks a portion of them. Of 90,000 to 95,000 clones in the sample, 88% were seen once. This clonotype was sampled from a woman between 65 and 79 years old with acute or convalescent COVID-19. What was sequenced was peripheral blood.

Here the CDR3 reads CASSQDLGSYEQYF. The CDR3 region has the DNA TGTGCCAGCAGCCAAGATTTGGGGAGCTACGAGCAGTACTTC. The J gene is TRBJ2-7, the V gene TRBV3-1 (or the pseudogene TRBV3-2); tentatively, D is TRBD2 (5 bases). CDR3 length equals 14 residues. V gave up 0 bases and J gave up 3 bases, with 9 bases separating them. Germline CDR1 and CDR2: LGHDT and YNNKEL (reference sequence).